These 14 T cell receptor beta chains share one sample of origin, sequenced in a study of T cell clonotyping in hematopoietic cell transplantation. The repertoire was sequenced with immunoSEQ multiplex PCR; TCRdb's copy has only in-frame clones and lacks some. Of over 10,000 clones in the sample, about 86% were seen once. The sequenced sample was PBMCs, obtained 100 days after allogeneic stem cell transplant. These receptors came from a female patient between 40 and 50 years old who had an allogeneic stem cell transplant from a related donor, so T cells may come from the graft donor. Some clones in this sample may be carry-over from other donors' samples.

This chain links TRBV5-1 with TRBJ2-5, with TRBD2 matching over 9 bases. This CDR3 is 19 amino acids long. The ends lost 4 bases at V and 4 bases at J; junction bases unmatched: 20. CDR1 and CDR2 from the germline V gene are SGHRS and YFSETQ. The CDR3 spells CASSPLPAGGIGAGETQYF. In DNA form, the CDR3 reads TGCGCCAGCAGCCCCTTACCGGCGGGAGGGATTGGGGCAGGAGAGACCCAGTACTTC.

V and J are TRBV14 and TRBJ2-7; 8 bases are a match to TRBD1. CDR1 SGHDN and CDR2 FVKESK come from the germline V gene. This CDR3 contains 14 residues. J was trimmed by 0 bases and V by 4 bases; bases with no gene match: 2. The CDR3 coding sequence is TGTGCCAGCAGCCGGGACAGGAGCTCCTACGAGCAGTACTTC. Its translation: CASSRDRSSYEQYF.

This chain links TRBV7-9 with TRBJ2-1; 10 nucleotides line up with TRBD2. The trim removed 8 bases at V and 4 bases at J, leaving 11 bases unmatched. Germline loops: CDR1 SEHNR, CDR2 FQNEAQ (reference sequence). The CDR3 has 16 residues. The CDR3 nucleotides are TGTGCCAGCGGTCTACCTAGCGGGAGTCAATACAATGAGCAGTTCTTC. It encodes CASGLPSGSQYNEQFF.

The V and J genes are TRBV9 and TRBJ1-4; no clear D. Deletions cut 0 bases from V and 0 bases from J, with 6 bases between. CDR1 is SGDLS and CDR2 is YYNGEE in the germline V gene. CDR3 length: 15 residues. The CDR3 sequence is CASSVGPATNEKLFF. The CDR3 DNA sequence: TGTGCCAGCAGCGTAGGCCCTGCAACTAATGAAAAACTGTTTTTT.

V and J are TRBV29-1 and TRBJ1-1; TRBD1 aligns across 9 bases. CDR1 and CDR2 from the germline V gene are SQVTM and ANQGSEA. CDR3 size: 13 residues. The V gene end was trimmed by 3 bases and the J gene end by 4 bases; junction bases not matched to a gene: 3. CDR3 sequence (DNA): TGCAGCGTTGAGGGGACAGGGTTCACTGAAGCTTTCTTT. Its protein is CSVEGTGFTEAFF.

This clone appeared a single time. The chain is built from TRBV5-1 and TRBJ2-7; maybe TRBD1 (6 bases). The CDR3 length is 13 residues. V was shortened by 3 bases and J by 1 base, with 8 bases between the two germline ends. Per the germline V gene, CDR1 is SGHRS and CDR2 is YFSETQ. CDR3 nucleotide sequence: TGCGCCAGCAGCTGGGACAAGTCCTACGAGCAGTACTTC. Protein sequence: CASSWDKSYEQYF.

The chain employs TRBV14 and TRBJ1-2; a possible D gene is TRBD1 (5 bases). V was cut by 0 bases and J by 6 bases, with 26 bases left in between. Germline CDR1 and CDR2: SGHDN and FVKESK. This CDR3 has 19 amino acids. This chain's CDR3 is CASSQDRRRTTLYEDGYTF. The CDR3 DNA reads as TGTGCCAGCAGCCAAGATAGAAGGAGGACAACCCTCTACGAGGATGGCTACACCTTC.

The chain recombines TRBV19 with TRBJ1-1; maybe TRBD1 (5 bases). Between the trimmed V and J ends, which lost 10 bases and 0 bases, there was a span of 12 bases. The CDR3 length is 13 residues. Per the germline V gene, CDR1 is LNHDA and CDR2 is SQIVND (reference sequence). The CDR3 spells CATQDSMNTEAFF. The CDR3 DNA reads as TGTGCCACCCAAGACAGCATGAACACTGAAGCTTTCTTT.

V gene TRBV30 combines with J gene TRBJ2-1, with 12 bases matching TRBD2. The CDR3 covers 14 residues. Per the germline V gene, CDR1 is GTSNPN and CDR2 is SVGIG (reference sequence). The CDR3 here is CAGFRTSGINEQFF. The CDR3 DNA sequence: TGTGCTGGTTTTAGGACTAGCGGGATCAATGAGCAGTTCTTC.

This chain connects TRBV2 to TRBJ2-2, with 8 bases that match TRBD1. V shed 6 bases and J 1 base; nucleotides not matched to a gene: 4. The CDR3 has 15 amino acids. CDR1 SNHLY and CDR2 FYNNEI come from the germline V gene. This CDR3 reads CASRMTGVNTGELFF. In DNA form, the CDR3 reads TGTGCCAGCAGGATGACAGGGGTGAACACCGGGGAGCTGTTTTTT.

This chain connects TRBV28 to TRBJ2-7, with unresolved D. Germline loops: CDR1 MDHEN, CDR2 SYDVKM. Deletions cut 3 bases from V and 0 bases from J, with 9 bases between. This CDR3 contains 14 residues. In nucleotides, the CDR3 is TGTGCCAGCAGTTTGCACCCCACCTCCTACGAGCAGTACTTC. As protein: CASSLHPTSYEQYF.

The gene calls are TRBV4-1 and TRBJ1-5; D is ambiguous. Trimming stripped 2 bases from V and 1 base from J, with 9 bases between. CDR3 size: 15 residues. In germline, CDR1 is MGHRA, CDR2 YSYEKL. Written as DNA, the CDR3 is TGCGCCAGCAGCCAACAAACTTGGAGCAATCAGCCCCAGCATTTT. It specifies CASSQQTWSNQPQHF.

The chain is built from TRBV5-4 and TRBJ2-1; D might be TRBD2 (5 bases). The germline CDR1 and CDR2 sequences are SGHNT and YYREEE (reference sequence). V shed 2 bases and J shed 10 bases, with 10 bases lying between them. The CDR3 extends over 12 amino acids. The CDR3 DNA sequence: TGTGCCAGCAGCTTCCGGGATAACGAGCAGTTCTTC. This translates into CASSFRDNEQFF.

This chain connects TRBV4-3 to TRBJ2-2, with no clear D. The CDR3 covers 16 residues. The ends were cut back, 1 base at V and 0 bases at J, with 9 bases in the middle. The germline CDR1 and CDR2 sequences are LGHNA and YSLEER. CDR3 amino acids: CASSQGFWANTGELFF. The DNA for the CDR3 is TGCGCCAGCAGCCAAGGGTTTTGGGCGAACACCGGGGAGCTGTTTTTT.